The next 3 T cell receptor beta chains were all read from a single sample in a study of T-cell memory formation after mild COVID-19. TCRdb fed the 5' RACE reads into MiXCR, producing one record per CDR3 protein. The sample records about 340,000 distinct CDR3 sequences, 13% to 15% being singletons. Sequenced input: PBMCs or a T cell subset sorted from them (not recorded which). These receptors were taken from a man younger than 30 who had mild COVID-19 (a few samples of this study predate the infection). Cell type and time point are not known.

The sample holds a few counts of this clonotype. The chain employs TRBV12-3 or TRBV12-4 and TRBJ2-5, with unresolved D. This CDR3 is 13 amino acids long. The ends were cut back, 6 bases at V and 5 bases at J, with 13 bases in the middle. The chain's CDR3 is CASSLASDETQYF. As DNA, the CDR3 is TGTGCCAGCAGCCTTGCCTCCGACGAGACCCAGTACTTC.

This clonotype was seen repeatedly, ten times or more. The chain recombines TRBV4-1 with TRBJ1-1, with D hard to call. Germline V lookup: CDR1 MGHRA, CDR2 YSYEKL. This CDR3 has 14 residues. Deletions cut 4 bases from V and 4 bases from J, with 13 bases between. CDR3 DNA: TGCGCCAGCAGCCTAAGGACTCTGGGCACTGAAGCTTTCTTT. Translation: CASSLRTLGTEAFF.

This clonotype appeared a few times. This chain links TRBV4-3 with TRBJ2-1; no firm D call. V gave up 0 bases and J gave up 8 bases, with 8 bases separating them. The CDR3 sequence is 13 residues long. Germline V gene data show CDR1 as LGHNA and CDR2 as YSLEER. The CDR3, as DNA: TGCGCCAGCAGCCAAGATGCGTGGCATGAGCAGTTCTTC. It is translated as CASSQDAWHEQFF.